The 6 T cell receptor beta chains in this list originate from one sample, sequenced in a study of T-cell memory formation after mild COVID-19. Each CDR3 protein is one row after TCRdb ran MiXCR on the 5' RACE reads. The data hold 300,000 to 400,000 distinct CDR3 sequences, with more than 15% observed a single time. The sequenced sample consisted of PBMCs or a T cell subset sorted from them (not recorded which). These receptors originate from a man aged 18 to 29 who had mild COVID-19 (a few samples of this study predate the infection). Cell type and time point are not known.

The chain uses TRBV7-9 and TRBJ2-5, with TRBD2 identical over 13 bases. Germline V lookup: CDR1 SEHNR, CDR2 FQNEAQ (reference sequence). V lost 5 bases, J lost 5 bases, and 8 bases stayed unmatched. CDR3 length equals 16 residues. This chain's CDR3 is CASSPLGLAGRETQYF. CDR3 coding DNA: TGTGCCAGCAGCCCCCTGGGACTAGCGGGGCGTGAGACCCAGTACTTC.

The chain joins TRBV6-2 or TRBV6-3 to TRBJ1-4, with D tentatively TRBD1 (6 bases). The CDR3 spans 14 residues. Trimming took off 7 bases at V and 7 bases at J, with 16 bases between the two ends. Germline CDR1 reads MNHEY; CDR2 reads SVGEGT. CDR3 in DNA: TGTGCCAGCACCAGGGACATCGTGAGTGAAAAACTGTTTTTT. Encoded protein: CASTRDIVSEKLFF.

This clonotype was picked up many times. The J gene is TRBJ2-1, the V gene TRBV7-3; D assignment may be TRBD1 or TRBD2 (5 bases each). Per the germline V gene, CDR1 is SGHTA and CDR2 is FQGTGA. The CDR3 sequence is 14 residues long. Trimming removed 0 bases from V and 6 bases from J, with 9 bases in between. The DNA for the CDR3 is TGTGCCAGCAGCTTAACTGGGACGAGCAATGAGCAGTTCTTC. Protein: CASSLTGTSNEQFF.

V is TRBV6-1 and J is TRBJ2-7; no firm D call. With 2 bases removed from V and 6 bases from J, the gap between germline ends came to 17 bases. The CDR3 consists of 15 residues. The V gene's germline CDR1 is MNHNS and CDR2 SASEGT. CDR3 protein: CASSETRLVLSEQYF. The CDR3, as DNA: TGTGCCAGCAGTGAAACCCGGCTGGTGTTGAGCGAGCAGTACTTC.

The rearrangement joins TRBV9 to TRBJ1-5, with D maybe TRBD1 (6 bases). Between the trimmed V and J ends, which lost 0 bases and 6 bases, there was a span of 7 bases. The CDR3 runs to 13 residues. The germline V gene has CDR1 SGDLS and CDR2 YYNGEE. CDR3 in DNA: TGTGCCAGCAGCGTAGGAGGGGGTCAGCCCCAGCATTTT. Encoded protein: CASSVGGGQPQHF.

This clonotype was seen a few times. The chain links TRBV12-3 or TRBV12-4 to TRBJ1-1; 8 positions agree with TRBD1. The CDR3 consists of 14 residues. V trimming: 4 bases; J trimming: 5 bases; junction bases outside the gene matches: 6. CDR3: CASSSAGGRTEAFF. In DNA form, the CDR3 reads TGTGCCAGCAGTTCAGCAGGGGGCAGAACTGAAGCTTTCTTT.